This T cell receptor beta chain was sequenced during a study of cytomegalovirus exposure and HLA in healthy donors. A word on this clone: Its antigen is undetermined.

The PCR contained 60 Vbeta and 13 Jbeta primers. TCRdb's table, derived via immunoSEQ multiplex PCR, lists solely in-frame clones and lacks some. This table has just under 65,000 clones, around 77% appearing once. Overall study results and limits: In vitro experiments confirmed that three CMV-associated chains were specific for CMV antigens. Highly shared variants forming one cluster were likely a sequencing artifact.

The germline V gene encodes CDR1 MDHEN and CDR2 SYDVKM. CDR3 length: 13 residues. V dropped 4 bases and J dropped 12; count of bases not matched to a gene: 10. The specimen sequenced was PBMCs. The gene calls are TRBV28 and TRBJ2-7; 9 nucleotides agree with TRBD1. The clonotype was recovered from a woman in her twenties or thirties in good health and CMV-seronegative. The CDR3 spells CASSSTPGQGPYF. Written as DNA, the CDR3 is TGTGCCAGCAGTTCGACCCCGGGACAGGGTCCGTACTTC.